Here is one T cell receptor beta chain with its context. Allocation to cohorts depended on clinical history reported by the participants. Symptom resolution, clearance, or two negative PCRs marked donors in Cohort 3 as recovered. The CDR3 consists of 19 residues. Trimming cost V 0 bases and J 2 bases, with 20 bases left between them. Germline-derived CDR1 and CDR2 are MGHRA and YSYEKL. This sample is drawn from a study of blood T cell repertoires in COVID-19. Method: immunoSEQ multiplex PCR; TCRdb's copy keeps in-frame clones and lacks some. The table has over 250,000 clones, roughly 90% seen once; the top ten hold around 1%.

The chain recombines TRBV4-1 with TRBJ1-5, with a tentative D call TRBD1 (5 bases). The sequence was obtained from a young woman who had recovered from COVID-19. The sequencing input was PBMCs or T cells enriched from blood (not recorded which). In DNA, the CDR3 is TGCGCCAGCAGCCAAGATTTGTTAAACAGGCCGGGGGGCAATCAGCCCCAGCATTTT. Translated, it gives CASSQDLLNRPGGNQPQHF.